The 5 T cell receptor beta chains in this list originate from one sample, sequenced in a study of Tregs in tolerant kidney transplant recipients (dated by TCRdb to the late 2010s). The library was made by the immunoSEQ multiplex PCR assay. Not all clones reach the TCRdb copy of this immuneACCESS table, which keeps in-frame sequences only. Checked studies attribute under half of the gap to unresolved V genes and leave the rest unexplained. For this sample there are about 31,000 clones; over 65% appear just once. The ten largest clonotypes hold 2% to 2.5% of the sample. Their recognized antigens are unknown. Material for sequencing was Tregs from blood cultured with allogeneic cells. These receptors were taken from a human donor in good health.

This sequence joins TRBV18 and TRBJ2-5; D remains unclear. Germline V gene lookup returns CDR1 KGHSH and CDR2 LQKENI. Trimming removed 6 bases at V and 7 bases at J, with 12 bases between. The CDR3 covers 12 residues. The CDR3 DNA sequence: TGTGCCAGCTCCCGCGGTGGGCCGACCCAGTACTTC. Amino acids: CASSRGGPTQYF. The full variable domain, with the rest looked up from reference TRBV18 and TRBJ2-5, is NAGVMQNPRHLVRRRGQEARLRCSPMKGHSHVYWYRQLPEEGLKFMVYLQKENIIDESGMPKERFSAEFPKEGPSILRIQQVVRGDSAAYFCASSRGGPTQYFGPGTRLLVL.

The chain carries TRBV4-1 and TRBJ1-6, with 8 positions matching TRBD1. The trim removed 7 bases at V and 2 bases at J, leaving 4 bases unmatched. The germline gives CDR1 MGHRA, CDR2 YSYEKL. The CDR3 totals 15 residues. The CDR3 protein is CASTQGAAYNSPLHF. CDR3 bases: TGCGCCAGCACCCAGGGGGCAGCCTATAATTCACCCCTCCACTTT.

CDR3 residues: CASSWKGQQFNYGYTF. CDR3 nucleotide sequence: TGTGCCAGCAGCTGGAAAGGACAGCAATTCAACTATGGCTACACCTTC. The genes are TRBV5-4 and TRBJ1-2; a possible D gene is TRBD1 (6 bases). Per germline, CDR1 SGHNT and CDR2 YYREEE (reference sequence). V was pared by 3 bases and J by 2 bases, with 17 bases between. The CDR3 covers 16 residues.

V is TRBV30 and J is TRBJ1-2; D is uncertain. The length of the CDR3 is 13 residues. V lost 3 bases, J lost 4 bases, and 12 bases lay in between. Germline V gene sequence: CDR1 GTSNPN, CDR2 SVGIG (reference sequence). In DNA, the CDR3 is TGTGCCTGGAGGGAAGTCTTTACCTATGGCTACACCTTC. It codes for CAWREVFTYGYTF.

The chain carries TRBV7-2 and TRBJ2-5; the D is unclear. Germline CDR1 is SGHTA and CDR2 is FQGNSA. Trimming took off 4 bases at V and 4 bases at J, with 4 bases between the two ends. The CDR3 is 11 residues long. The CDR3 DNA reads TGTGCCAGCAGCTCAGGAGAGACCCAGTACTTC. As protein: CASSSGETQYF.